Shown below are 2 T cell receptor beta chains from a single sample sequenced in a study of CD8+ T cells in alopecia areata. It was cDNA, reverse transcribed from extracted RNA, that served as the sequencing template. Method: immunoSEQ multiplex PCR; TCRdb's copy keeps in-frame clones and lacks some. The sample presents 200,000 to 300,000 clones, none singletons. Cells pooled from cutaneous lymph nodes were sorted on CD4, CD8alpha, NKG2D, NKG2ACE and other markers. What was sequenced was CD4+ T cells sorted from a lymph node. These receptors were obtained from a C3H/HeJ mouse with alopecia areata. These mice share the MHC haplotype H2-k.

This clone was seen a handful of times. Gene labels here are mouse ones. The CDR3 protein is CASRRANSDYTF. CDR3 bases read: TGTGCCAGCAGGAGGGCAAACTCC. V and J are TRBV19 and TRBJ1-2, with D hard to call. The read comes to an end 4 residues before the CDR3 does, leaving the germline J gene to fill in the end. Trimming took off 5 bases at V and 0 bases at J, with 5 bases between the two ends. The CDR3 loop spans 12 amino acids. Germline lookup yields CDR1 FNHDT and CDR2 SITEND (reference sequence).

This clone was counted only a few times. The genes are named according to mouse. The CDR3 loop reads CAWRLGLGVSAETLYF. The covered CDR3 bases are TGTGCCTGGAGACTGGGACTGGGGGTGAGTGCAGAA. This chain links TRBV31 with TRBJ2-3; TRBD2 matches at 11 bases. The DNA ends 4 residues before the CDR3 does, and the rest of the CDR3 is filled in from the germline J gene. In germline, CDR1 is GKSSPN, CDR2 SITVG. The CDR3 runs 16 residues. The trim removed 3 bases at V and 0 bases at J, leaving 5 bases unmatched.